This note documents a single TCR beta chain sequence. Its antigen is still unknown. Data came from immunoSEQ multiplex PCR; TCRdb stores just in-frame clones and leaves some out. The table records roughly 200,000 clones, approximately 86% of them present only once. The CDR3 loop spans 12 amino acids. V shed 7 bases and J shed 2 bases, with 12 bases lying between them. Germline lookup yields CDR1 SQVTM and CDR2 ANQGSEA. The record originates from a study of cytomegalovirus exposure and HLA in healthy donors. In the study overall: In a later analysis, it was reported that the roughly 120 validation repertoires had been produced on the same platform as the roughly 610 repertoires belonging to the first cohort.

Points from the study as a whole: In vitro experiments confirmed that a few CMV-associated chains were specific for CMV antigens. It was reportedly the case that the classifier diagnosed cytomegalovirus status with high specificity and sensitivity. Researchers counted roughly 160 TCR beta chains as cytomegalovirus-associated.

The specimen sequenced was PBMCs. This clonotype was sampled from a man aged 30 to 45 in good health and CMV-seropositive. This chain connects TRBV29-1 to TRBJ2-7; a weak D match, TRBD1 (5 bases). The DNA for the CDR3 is TGCAGCGCCGGACACCCTCCCTACGAGCAGTACTTC. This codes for CSAGHPPYEQYF.